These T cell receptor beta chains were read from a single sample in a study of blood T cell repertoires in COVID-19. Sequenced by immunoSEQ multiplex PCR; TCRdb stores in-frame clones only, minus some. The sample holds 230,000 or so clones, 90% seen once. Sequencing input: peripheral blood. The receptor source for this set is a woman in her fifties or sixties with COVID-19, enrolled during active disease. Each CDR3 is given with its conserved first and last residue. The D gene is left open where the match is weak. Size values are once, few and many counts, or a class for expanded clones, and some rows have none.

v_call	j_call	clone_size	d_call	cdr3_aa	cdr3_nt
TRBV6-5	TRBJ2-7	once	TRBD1	CASSFLPGQGSSEQYF	TGTGCCAGCAGTTTCTTACCGGGACAGGGGTCCTCCGAGCAGTACTTC
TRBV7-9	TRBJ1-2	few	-	CASSLVKGADYGYTF	TGTGCCAGCAGCTTAGTAAAAGGGGCAGACTATGGCTACACCTTC
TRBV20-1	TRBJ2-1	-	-	CSASKASVGYNEQFF	TGCAGTGCTAGTAAGGCTAGCGTCGGGTACAATGAGCAGTTCTTC
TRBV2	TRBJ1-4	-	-	CASSEEVVANEKLFF	TGTGCCAGCAGTGAAGAAGTCGTGGCCAATGAAAAACTGTTTTTT
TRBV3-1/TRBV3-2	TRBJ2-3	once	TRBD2	CASSQDPGGPMDTQYF	TGTGCCAGCAGCCAAGACCCGGGGGGGCCCATGGATACGCAGTATTTT
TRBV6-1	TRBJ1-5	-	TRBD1	CASSEGTGDQPQHF	TGTGCCAGCAGTGAAGGGACAGGGGATCAGCCCCAGCATTTT
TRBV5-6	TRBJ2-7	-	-	CASSPNRARNLLTEQYF	TGTGCCAGCAGCCCGAACAGGGCCCGGAACCTACTTACCGAGCAGTACTTC
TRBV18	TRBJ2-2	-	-	CASSPTDRATYPGELFF	TGTGCCAGCTCACCGACAGACAGAGCGACGTACCCCGGGGAGCTGTTTTTT
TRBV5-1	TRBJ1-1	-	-	CASRTGLATEAFF	TGCGCCAGCAGGACGGGACTCGCCACTGAAGCTTTCTTT
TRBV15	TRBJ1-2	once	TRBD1	CATSSPRRDRVGLRYGYTF	TGTGCCACCAGCAGCCCTCGACGGGACAGGGTGGGACTACGCTATGGCTACACCTTC
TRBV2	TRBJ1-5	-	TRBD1	CASRPTGFQPQHF	TGTGCCAGCAGGCCGACAGGGTTTCAGCCCCAGCATTTT
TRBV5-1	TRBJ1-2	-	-	CASSLADRTNYGYTF	TGCGCCAGCAGCTTGGCCGACAGGACTAACTATGGCTACACCTTC
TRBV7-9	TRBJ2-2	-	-	CASGWGDTGELFF	TGTGCCAGCGGTTGGGGGGACACCGGGGAGCTGTTTTTT
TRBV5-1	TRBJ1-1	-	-	CASSPGQIYTNTEAFF	TGCGCCAGCAGCCCCGGACAGATTTATACGAACACTGAAGCTTTCTTT
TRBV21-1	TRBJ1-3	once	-	CASLGQKSGNTIYF	TGTGCCAGCCTGGGACAGAAATCTGGAAACACCATATATTTT
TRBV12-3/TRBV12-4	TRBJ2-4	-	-	CASSNRAQNIQYF	TGTGCCAGCAGTAACCGAGCGCAAAACATTCAGTACTTC
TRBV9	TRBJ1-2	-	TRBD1	CASSTGQGNYGYTF	TGTGCCAGCAGCACGGGACAGGGAAACTATGGCTACACCTTC
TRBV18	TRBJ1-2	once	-	CASSPGVQGHNYGYTF	TGTGCCAGCTCACCAGGGGTACAGGGACATAACTATGGCTACACCTTC
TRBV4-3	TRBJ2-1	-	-	CASSQDGRPGEQFF	TGCGCCAGCAGCCAAGATGGCCGTCCGGGTGAGCAGTTCTTC
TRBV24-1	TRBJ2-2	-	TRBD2	CATSVGGVDTGELFF	TGTGCCACCAGTGTGGGGGGGGTCGACACCGGGGAGCTGTTTTTT
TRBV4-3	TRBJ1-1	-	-	CASSQVESAGNTEAFF	TGCGCCAGCAGCCAAGTGGAATCGGCAGGGAACACTGAAGCTTTCTTT
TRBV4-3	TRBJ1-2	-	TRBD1	CASSPDRGVGYTF	TGCGCCAGCAGCCCGGACAGGGGGGTGGGCTACACCTTC
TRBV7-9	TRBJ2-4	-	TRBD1	CASSLVATGGILGKNIQYF	TGTGCCAGCAGCTTAGTCGCGACAGGGGGGATCTTGGGCAAAAACATTCAGTACTTC
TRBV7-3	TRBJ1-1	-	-	CASSLQGVETEAFF	TGTGCCAGCAGCTTACAAGGGGTTGAAACTGAAGCTTTCTTT
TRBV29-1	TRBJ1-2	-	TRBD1	CSARTGGVNYGYTF	TGCAGCGCCCGGACAGGCGGCGTCAACTATGGCTACACCTTC
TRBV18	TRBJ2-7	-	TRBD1	CASSPTQTGTGPYEQYF	TGTGCCAGCTCTCCCACCCAAACCGGGACAGGGCCCTACGAGCAGTACTTC
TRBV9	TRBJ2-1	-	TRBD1	CASSVEGAVYNEQFF	TGTGCCAGCAGCGTAGAGGGGGCGGTATACAATGAGCAGTTCTTC
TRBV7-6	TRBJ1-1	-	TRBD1	CATAGQGNTEAFF	TGTGCCACAGCGGGACAGGGGAACACTGAAGCTTTCTTT
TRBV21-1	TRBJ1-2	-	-	CASSKSGQGGYTF	TGTGCCAGCAGCAAAAGTGGGCAGGGTGGCTACACCTTC
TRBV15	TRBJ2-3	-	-	CATSRSRQGTDTQYF	TGTGCCACCAGCAGGAGCAGACAGGGCACAGATACGCAGTATTTT
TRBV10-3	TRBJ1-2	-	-	CAISESAGPNYGYTF	TGTGCCATCAGTGAGTCGGCAGGTCCTAACTATGGCTACACCTTC
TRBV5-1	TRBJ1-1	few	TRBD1	CASTGAENTEAFF	TGCGCCAGTACAGGGGCAGAGAACACTGAAGCTTTCTTT
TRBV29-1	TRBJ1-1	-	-	CSVAQPNTEAFF	TGCAGCGTTGCACAACCGAACACTGAAGCTTTCTTT
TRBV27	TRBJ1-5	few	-	CASSLLRGSNQPQHF	TGTGCCAGCAGTTTATTGAGGGGGAGCAATCAGCCCCAGCATTTT
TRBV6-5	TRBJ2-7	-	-	CASRPVGGEQYF	TGTGCCAGTAGACCAGTCGGGGGCGAGCAGTACTTC
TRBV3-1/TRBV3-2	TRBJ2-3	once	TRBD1	CASSLTTGAGDTQYF	TGTGCCAGCAGCCTAACGACAGGGGCAGGAGATACGCAGTATTTT
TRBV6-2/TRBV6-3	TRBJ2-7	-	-	CASSYLQGYEQYF	TGTGCCAGCAGTTACTTACAGGGATACGAGCAGTACTTC
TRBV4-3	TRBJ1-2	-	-	CASSQERQGFNYGYTF	TGCGCCAGCAGCCAAGAAAGGCAGGGTTTTAACTATGGCTACACCTTC
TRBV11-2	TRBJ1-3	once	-	CASQGSGNTIYF	TGTGCCTCACAGGGCTCTGGAAACACCATATATTTT
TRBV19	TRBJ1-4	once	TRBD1	CASSPPRSGQGSEKLFF	TGTGCCAGCAGTCCCCCCCGATCTGGACAGGGTAGTGAAAAACTGTTTTTT
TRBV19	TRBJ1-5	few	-	CASSASRDQPQHF	TGTGCCAGTAGTGCCTCTAGAGATCAGCCCCAGCATTTT
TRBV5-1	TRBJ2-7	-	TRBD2	CASSLAAGGVLSYEQYF	TGCGCCAGCAGCTTGGCCGCCGGGGGGGTCCTCTCCTACGAGCAGTACTTC
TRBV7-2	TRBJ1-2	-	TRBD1	CASSQRQGYGYTF	TGTGCCAGCAGCCAAAGACAGGGTTATGGCTACACCTTC
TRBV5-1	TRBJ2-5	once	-	CASSLGTGRDETQYF	TGCGCCAGCAGCTTGGGGACAGGGAGGGACGAGACCCAGTACTTC
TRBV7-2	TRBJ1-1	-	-	CASSLTENTEAFF	TGTGCCAGCAGCTTAACAGAGAACACTGAAGCTTTCTTT
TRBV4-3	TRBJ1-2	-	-	CASSQGGGETGYTF	TGCGCCAGCAGCCAGGGAGGCGGGGAGACGGGCTACACCTTC
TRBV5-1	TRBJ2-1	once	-	CASSLVERNPVVYEQFF	TGCGCCAGCAGCTTGGTAGAGCGGAACCCGGTCGTCTATGAGCAGTTCTTC
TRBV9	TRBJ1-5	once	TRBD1	CASSSSGQGYQPQHF	TGTGCCAGCAGCTCCTCGGGACAGGGGTATCAGCCCCAGCATTTT
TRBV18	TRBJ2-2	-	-	CASSLDRPPNTGELFF	TGTGCCAGCTCTCTCGACAGGCCCCCGAACACCGGGGAGCTGTTTTTT
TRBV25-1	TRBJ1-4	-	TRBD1	CASSEFFSRDRVRLFF	TGTGCCAGCAGTGAATTTTTTTCCCGGGACAGGGTTCGGCTGTTTTTT